The present T cell receptor (beta chain) was sequenced within a study of control samples from healthy donors and cancer patients. This clone was detected only a few times. The table came from immunoSEQ multiplex PCR; TCRdb's copy has only in-frame clones and leaves some out. The repertoire holds some 80,000 clones, with 85% to 95% as singletons. This TCR derives from a woman between 55 and 75 years old in good health. The sample comprised blood.

CDR3 coding DNA: TGTGCCAGCAGCACGTGGGGGGCGGGTGACACTGAAGCTTTCTTT. This gives the protein CASSTWGAGDTEAFF. The chain employs TRBV7-9 and TRBJ1-1; a possible D gene is TRBD1 (6 bases). V lost 5 bases and J 3 bases, leaving 16 bases between the germline ends. This CDR3 is built from 15 residues. Germline assignment: CDR1 SEHNR and CDR2 FQNEAQ (reference sequence).